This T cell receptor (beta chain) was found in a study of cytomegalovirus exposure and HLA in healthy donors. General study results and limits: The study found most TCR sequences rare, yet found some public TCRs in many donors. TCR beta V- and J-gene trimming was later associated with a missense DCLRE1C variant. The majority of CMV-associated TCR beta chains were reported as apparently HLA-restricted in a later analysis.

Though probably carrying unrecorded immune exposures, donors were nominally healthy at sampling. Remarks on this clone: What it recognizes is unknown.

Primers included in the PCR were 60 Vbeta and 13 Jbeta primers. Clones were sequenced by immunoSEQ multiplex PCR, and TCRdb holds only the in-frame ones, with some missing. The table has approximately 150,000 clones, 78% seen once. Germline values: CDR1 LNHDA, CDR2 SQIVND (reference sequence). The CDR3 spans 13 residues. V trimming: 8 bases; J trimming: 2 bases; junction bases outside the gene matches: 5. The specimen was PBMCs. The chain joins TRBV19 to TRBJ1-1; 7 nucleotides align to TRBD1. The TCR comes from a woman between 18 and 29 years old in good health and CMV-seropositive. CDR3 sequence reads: CASGRDSNTEAFF. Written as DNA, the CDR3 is TGTGCCAGTGGTCGGGACAGCAACACTGAAGCTTTCTTT.